One and the same sample provided the 21 T cell receptor beta chains below, sequenced in a study of vaccination and CD4 T cells after COVID-19. Sequencing of the DNA from cultured CD4+ T cells was carried out with the Oncomine TCR Beta short-read assay. TCRdb re-called the PCR reads with MiXCR, one entry per CDR3 protein. The sample shows under 25,000 distinct CDR3 sequences, 45% to 50% of them seen only once. The antigens for these receptors are not known. Treatment: approximately 9-day PBMC culture with coronavirus spike peptide pools or control peptides (ViraFEST assay). Sequencing was carried out using CD4+ T cells from blood, cultured in vitro. Every receptor here comes from a human donor who had recovered from COVID-19.

The chain has TRBV20-1 and TRBJ1-1; 8 bases are a match to TRBD1. In germline, CDR1 is DFQATT, CDR2 SNEGSKA (reference sequence). The CDR3 extends over 14 amino acids. Trimming at V came to 2 bases and at J to 7 bases, leaving 9 bases not matched to a gene. CDR3 protein: CSARTGQGMGEAFF. The CDR3 region has the DNA TGCAGTGCTAGAACCGGACAGGGTATGGGTGAAGCTTTCTTT.

As regards this clonotype: The junction and the germline gene differ at one end; a read error may be behind it. This chain joins TRBV12-3 or TRBV12-4 and TRBJ2-1; 15 bases agree with TRBD2. This CDR3 contains 15 residues. The CDR3 nucleotides read TGTGCCAGCAGCTTCGGACTAGCGGGGGGGTATGAACAGTTCTTC. The encoded protein is CASSFGLAGGYEQFF.

The chain carries TRBV12-3 or TRBV12-4 and TRBJ2-2; either TRBD1 or TRBD2 may supply D (6 bases each). Trimming took 5 bases from V and 2 from J, leaving 15 bases between them. CDR3 length: 16 residues. Here the CDR3 reads CASSGRGLPNTGELFF. The CDR3 DNA is TGTGCCAGCAGTGGCCGGGGGCTCCCTAACACCGGGGAGCTGTTTTTT.

J is TRBJ2-7 and V is TRBV11-3; 7 bases line up with TRBD2. Germline CDR1 SGHNT, CDR2 YENEEA. V lost 5 bases and J lost 5; bases outside the gene matches: 6. This CDR3 is built from 13 residues. CDR3 residues: CASSRGRADEQYF. CDR3 sequence (DNA): TGTGCCAGCAGCCGAGGGAGGGCCGACGAGCAGTACTTC.

This clonotype has a handful of counts. The CDR3 region has the DNA TGTGCCAGCAGCCGGACAGGGTTAGGCTACACCTTC. Amino acid sequence: CASSRTGLGYTF. V is TRBV12-3 or TRBV12-4 and J is TRBJ1-2, with 8 bases aligning to TRBD1. CDR3 length: 12 amino acids. The junction had 5 bases not matched to a gene; V was cut back by 6 bases and J by 8 bases.

The V call is TRBV7-2, the J call TRBJ2-7, with a possible D match to TRBD1 (5 bases). The CDR3 totals 15 residues. Germline V gene lookup returns CDR1 SGHTA and CDR2 FQGNSA. Between the trimmed V and J ends, which lost 1 base and 2 bases, there was a span of 12 bases. CDR3 residues: CASSLGLGPAYEQYF. The CDR3 nucleotides read TGTGCCAGCAGCTTAGGACTGGGGCCCGCCTACGAGCAGTACTTC. The full variable domain, its missing parts supplied by reference TRBV7-2 and TRBJ2-7, is GAGVSQSPSNKVTEKGKDVELRCDPISGHTALYWYRQSLGQGLEFLIYFQGNSAPDKSGLPSDRFSAERTGGSVSTLTIQRTQQEDSAVYLCASSLGLGPAYEQYFGPGTRLTVT.

The V call is TRBV27, the J call TRBJ2-5; TRBD2 agrees at 13 bases. The CDR3 spans 16 residues. The J segment lost 5 bases and the V segment lost 6 bases, leaving 9 bases of the junction unmatched. Germline V CDR1 and CDR2: MNHEY, SMNVEV (reference sequence). CDR3 sequence reads: CASRRTSGGARETQYF. DNA of the CDR3: TGTGCCAGCAGGCGTACTAGCGGGGGGGCCCGTGAGACCCAGTACTTC.

The rearrangement uses TRBV18 and TRBJ1-2, with 12 bases matching TRBD1. This CDR3 comprises 15 residues. The germline V gene encodes CDR1 KGHSH and CDR2 LQKENI. After removal of 3 bases from V and 8 bases from J, the junction contained 7 bases not matched to a gene. In DNA, the CDR3 is TGTGCCAGCTCACCCCAGGGGGACAGGGGGCGAGGCTACACCTTC. It specifies CASSPQGDRGRGYTF.

This rearrangement joins TRBV11-2 to TRBJ2-3; weak D call: TRBD2 (6 bases). This CDR3 spans 16 amino acids. Trimming cost V 6 bases and J 5 bases, with 21 bases left between them. Germline assignment: CDR1 SGHAT and CDR2 FQNNGV. The CDR3 here is CASRGGVGQTRDTQYF. CDR3 DNA sequence: TGTGCCAGCAGGGGCGGGGTGGGGCAAACCCGAGATACGCAGTATTTT.

This clonotype was counted only a few times. The rearrangement joins TRBV6-5 to TRBJ2-5, with D uncertain. There are 12 residues in the CDR3. Per the germline V gene, CDR1 is MNHEY and CDR2 is SVGAGI. The V end was cut by 2 bases, the J end by 5 bases, with 6 bases between. The DNA of the CDR3 is TGTGCCAGCAGTTACGGCAGGGAGACCCAGTACTTC. It translates to CASSYGRETQYF.

The chain links TRBV15 to TRBJ1-2; 7 positions match TRBD1. Unmatched junction bases numbered 2, after V lost 3 bases and J lost 4 bases. Germline-derived CDR1 and CDR2 are LNHNV and YYDKDF (reference sequence). There are 13 residues in the CDR3. The CDR3 loop reads CATSRGTAYGYTF. The CDR3 nucleotides are TGTGCCACCAGCAGGGGGACAGCCTATGGCTACACCTTC.

The chain joins TRBV10-3 to TRBJ1-1; perhaps TRBD1 as D (5 bases). The germline V gene encodes CDR1 ENHRY and CDR2 SYGVKD. The CDR3 has 14 amino acids. Trimming shortened V by 5 bases and J by 1 base, and 11 bases separated the two germline ends. CDR3 residues: CAISTGDGNTEAFF. Written as DNA, the CDR3 is TGTGCCATCAGTACCGGGGACGGGAACACTGAAGCTTTCTTT.

The chain recombines TRBV20-1 with TRBJ1-5; D not certain. The ends were cut back, 3 bases at V and 1 base at J, with 13 bases in the middle. The CDR3 sequence is 15 residues long. The germline gives CDR1 DFQATT, CDR2 SNEGSKA (reference sequence). CDR3 region: CSASSTMGSNQPQHF. DNA for the CDR3: TGCAGTGCTAGTTCTACTATGGGAAGCAATCAGCCCCAGCATTTT.

This clonotype was seen only once. This chain links TRBV12-3 or TRBV12-4 with TRBJ1-1; a weak D match, TRBD1 (5 bases). V gave up 6 bases and J gave up 5 bases, with 10 bases separating them. CDR3 length equals 12 residues. In DNA form, the CDR3 reads TGTGCCAGCAGCCAGGGTGGAACTGAAGCTTTCTTT. It yields the protein CASSQGGTEAFF.

This clonotype came up a few times. The CDR3: CSAITTRTSGSSSYEQYF. In nucleotides, the CDR3 is TGCAGTGCTATAACCACTCGGACTAGCGGGAGCAGCTCCTACGAGCAGTACTTC. The chain combines TRBV20-1 with TRBJ2-7, with 13 bases fitting TRBD2. Germline V gene sequence: CDR1 DFQATT, CDR2 SNEGSKA (reference sequence). This CDR3 comprises 18 residues. The V and J ends lost 4 bases and 0 bases, in that order; junction bases with no gene match: 12.

This clonotype has only a few counts. The chain couples TRBV5-8 to TRBJ1-2, with TRBD1 matching 7 bases. With V trimmed by 0 bases and J by 1 base, 3 bases remained unmatched. The CDR3 is made up of 15 amino acids. CDR1 is SGHTS and CDR2 is YDEGEE in the germline V gene. The CDR3 protein is CASSLVGQYNYGYTF. DNA of the CDR3: TGTGCCAGCAGCTTGGTGGGACAGTATAACTATGGCTACACCTTC.

This clonotype was seen a few times. CDR3 amino acids: CASSDRAKAFF. In nucleotides, the CDR3 is TGTGCCAGCAGTGACAGGGCGAAAGCTTTCTTT. This sequence joins TRBV2 and TRBJ1-1; tentative D call: TRBD1 (5 bases). With 3 bases removed from V and 9 bases from J, the gap between germline ends came to 8 bases. The CDR3 covers 11 residues. Looked up from germline, CDR1 is SNHLY and CDR2 is FYNNEI.

This clonotype has a handful of counts. The chain employs TRBV7-2 and TRBJ2-5, with 8 bases that match TRBD1. V lost 5 bases and J lost 2; bases outside the gene matches: 4. The CDR3 is made up of 14 amino acids. The germline V gene encodes CDR1 SGHTA and CDR2 FQGNSA. Here the CDR3 DNA reads TGTGCCAGCAGCAGGGACAGGTCGCAAGAGACCCAGTACTTC. It codes for CASSRDRSQETQYF.

The V and J genes are TRBV11-2 and TRBJ2-3; D is ambiguous. The CDR3 loop spans 11 amino acids. Trimming removed 1 base at V and 7 bases at J, with 3 bases between. Germline loops: CDR1 SGHAT, CDR2 FQNNGV. CDR3: CASSLGHTQYF. CDR3 nucleotides: TGTGCCAGCAGCTTAGGGCATACGCAGTATTTT.

The V and J genes are TRBV12-5 and TRBJ2-5; 7 bases are a match to TRBD2. The germline gives CDR1 LGHNT, CDR2 FRNRAP. This CDR3 has 15 residues. V was pared by 1 base and J by 5 bases, with 7 bases of the junction left unmatched. This CDR3 is CASGLASGASETQYF. The CDR3 DNA is TGTGCTAGTGGTTTGGCCAGCGGGGCGTCTGAGACCCAGTACTTC.

The J gene is TRBJ2-3, the V gene TRBV19, with a weak D call TRBD2 (5 bases). V shed 6 bases and J shed 0 bases, with 7 bases lying between them. The CDR3 runs 13 residues. The V gene's germline CDR1 is LNHDA and CDR2 SQIVND (reference sequence). Here the CDR3 reads CASRSGSTDTQYF. The CDR3 DNA is TGTGCCAGTAGGAGCGGTAGCACAGATACGCAGTATTTT.